The present T cell receptor (beta chain) was sequenced within a study of blood T cells in healthy people across ages. For the second PCR, which ran for roughly 7 to 11 cycles, a sample-barcoded 5' primer and a J-beta primer mix were used. TCRdb used MiXCR to reprocess the 5' RACE reads, holding one entry per CDR3 protein. Found here are about 830,000 distinct CDR3 sequences, around 62% of them singletons; the top ten hold roughly a quarter. This CDR3 comprises 15 residues. After removal of 6 bases from V and 10 bases from J, the junction contained 18 bases not matched to a gene. CDR1 and CDR2 (germline): DFQATT, SNEGSKA (reference sequence).

The J gene is TRBJ2-1, the V gene TRBV20-1; 7 positions match TRBD1. The specimen sequenced was blood. The clonotype comes from a young man in good health. This CDR3 reads CSAASATGPTYEQFF. CDR3 DNA sequence: TGCAGTGCCGCATCCGCGACAGGGCCTACCTACGAGCAGTTCTTC.